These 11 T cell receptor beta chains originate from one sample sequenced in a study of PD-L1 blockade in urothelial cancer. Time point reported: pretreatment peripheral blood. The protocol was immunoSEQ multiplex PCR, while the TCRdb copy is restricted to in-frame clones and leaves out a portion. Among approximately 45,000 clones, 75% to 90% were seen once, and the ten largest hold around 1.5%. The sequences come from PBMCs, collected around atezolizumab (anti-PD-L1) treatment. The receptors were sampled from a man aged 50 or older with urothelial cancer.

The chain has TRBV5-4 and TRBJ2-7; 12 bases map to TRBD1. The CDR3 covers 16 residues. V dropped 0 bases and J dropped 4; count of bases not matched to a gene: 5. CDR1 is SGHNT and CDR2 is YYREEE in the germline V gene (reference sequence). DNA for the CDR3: TGTGCCAGCAGCTTGGCCGGGACAGGGGGCGCATACGAGCAGTACTTC. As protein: CASSLAGTGGAYEQYF.

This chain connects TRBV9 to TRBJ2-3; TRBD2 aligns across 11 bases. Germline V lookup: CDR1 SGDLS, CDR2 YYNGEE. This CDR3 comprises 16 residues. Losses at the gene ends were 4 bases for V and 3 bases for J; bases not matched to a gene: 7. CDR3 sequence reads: CASSPGTSGGTDTQYF. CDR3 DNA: TGTGCCAGCAGCCCCGGGACTAGCGGAGGTACAGATACGCAGTATTTT.

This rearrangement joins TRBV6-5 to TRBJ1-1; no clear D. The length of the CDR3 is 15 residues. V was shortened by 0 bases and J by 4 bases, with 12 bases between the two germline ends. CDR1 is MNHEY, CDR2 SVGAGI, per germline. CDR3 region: CASSYSTRGSTEAFF. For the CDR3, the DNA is TGTGCCAGCAGTTACTCGACCCGAGGGAGCACTGAAGCTTTCTTT.

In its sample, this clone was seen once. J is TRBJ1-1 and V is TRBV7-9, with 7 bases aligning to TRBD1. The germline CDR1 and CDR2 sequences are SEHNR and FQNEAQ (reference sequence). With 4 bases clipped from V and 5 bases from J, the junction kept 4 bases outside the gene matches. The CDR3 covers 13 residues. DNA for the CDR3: TGTGCCAGCAGCTATCGACAGGGTACTGAAGCTTTCTTT. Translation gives CASSYRQGTEAFF.

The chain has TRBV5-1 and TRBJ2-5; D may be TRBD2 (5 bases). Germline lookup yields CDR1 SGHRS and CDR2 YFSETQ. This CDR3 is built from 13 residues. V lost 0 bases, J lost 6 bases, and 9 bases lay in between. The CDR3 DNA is TGCGCCAGCAGCTTGGCTGGGGAGCAGACCCAGTACTTC. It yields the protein CASSLAGEQTQYF.

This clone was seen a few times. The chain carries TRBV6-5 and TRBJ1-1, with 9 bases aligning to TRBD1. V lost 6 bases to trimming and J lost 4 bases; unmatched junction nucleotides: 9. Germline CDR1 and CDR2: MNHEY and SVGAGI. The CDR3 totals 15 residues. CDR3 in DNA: TGTGCCAGCAGCCCTTGGACAGGGGACCGCACTGAAGCTTTCTTT. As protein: CASSPWTGDRTEAFF.

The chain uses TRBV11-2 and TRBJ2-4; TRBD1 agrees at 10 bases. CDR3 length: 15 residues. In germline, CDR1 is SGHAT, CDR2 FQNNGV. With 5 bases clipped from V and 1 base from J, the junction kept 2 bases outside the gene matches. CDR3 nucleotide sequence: TGTGCCAGCAGCAGGGGACAGGGGGCCAAAAACATTCAGTACTTC. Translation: CASSRGQGAKNIQYF.

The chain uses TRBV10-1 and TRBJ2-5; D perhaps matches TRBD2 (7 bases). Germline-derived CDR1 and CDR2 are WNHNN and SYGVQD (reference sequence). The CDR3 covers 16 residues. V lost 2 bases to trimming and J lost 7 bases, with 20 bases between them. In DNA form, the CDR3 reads TGCGCCAGCAGTGAGACTGGACCGGGGGGCGCGGGGACCCAGTACTTC. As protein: CASSETGPGGAGTQYF.

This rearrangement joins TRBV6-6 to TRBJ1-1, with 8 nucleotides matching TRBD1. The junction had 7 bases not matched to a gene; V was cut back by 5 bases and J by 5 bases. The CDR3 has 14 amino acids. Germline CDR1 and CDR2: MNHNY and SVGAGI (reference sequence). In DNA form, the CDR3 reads TGTGCCAGCAGTAAAGGACAGGGAAAGACTGAAGCTTTCTTT. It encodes CASSKGQGKTEAFF.

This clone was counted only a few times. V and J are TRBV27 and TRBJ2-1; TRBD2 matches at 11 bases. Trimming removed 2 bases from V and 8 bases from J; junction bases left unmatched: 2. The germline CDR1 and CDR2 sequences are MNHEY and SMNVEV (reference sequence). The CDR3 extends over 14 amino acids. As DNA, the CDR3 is TGTGCCAGCAGTTTAGGGACTAGCGGCGATGAGCAGTTCTTC. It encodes CASSLGTSGDEQFF.

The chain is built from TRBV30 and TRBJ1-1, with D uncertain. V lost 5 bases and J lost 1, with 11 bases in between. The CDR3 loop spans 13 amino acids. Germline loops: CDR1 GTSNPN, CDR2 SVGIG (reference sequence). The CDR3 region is CAWVHGGNTEAFF. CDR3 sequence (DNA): TGTGCCTGGGTCCACGGTGGGAACACTGAAGCTTTCTTT.